These 5 T cell receptor beta chains originate from one sample sequenced in a study of shared clonotypes between healthy human individuals. Using immunoSEQ multiplex PCR, the repertoire was profiled, and TCRdb retains in-frame clones only, with some absent. The sample yields roughly 1,500,000 clones, approximately 98% seen once. Sequenced material: naive CD4+ T cells sorted from blood. Specified subset: CD45RA+ positively selected. All receptors derive from a man between 25 and 39 years old in good health.

J is TRBJ2-7 and V is TRBV10-3; a weak D match, TRBD1 (5 bases). Between the trimmed V and J ends, which lost 8 bases and 0 bases, there was a span of 11 bases. CDR1 ENHRY and CDR2 SYGVKD come from the germline V gene. The CDR3 consists of 13 residues. The chain's CDR3 is CAIGGRGSYEQYF. CDR3 nucleotide sequence: TGTGCCATCGGTGGAAGGGGCTCCTACGAGCAGTACTTC.

The CDR3 bases are TGTGCCACCAGCAGAGATCACGGGGGGCAGTTCTTC. Amino acid sequence: CATSRDHGGQFF. V gene TRBV15 combines with J gene TRBJ2-1; TRBD2 might be the D (6 bases). V lost 0 bases, J lost 12 bases, and 9 bases lay in between. The CDR3 sequence is 12 residues long. Germline values: CDR1 LNHNV, CDR2 YYDKDF (reference sequence).

This clone came up once. The chain is built from TRBV5-4 and TRBJ2-1, with D possibly TRBD2 on 5 matching bases. Per the germline V gene, CDR1 is SGHNT and CDR2 is YYREEE (reference sequence). CDR3 length equals 16 residues. Trimming cost V 2 bases and J 0 bases, with 12 bases left between them. DNA for the CDR3: TGTGCCAGCAGCTTAGGTTCAAGCGGCTCCTACAATGAGCAGTTCTTC. Translation: CASSLGSSGSYNEQFF.

Comments on this clone: Other nucleotide sequences from this sample produce the same CDR3. The J gene is TRBJ2-7, the V gene TRBV19; D possibly corresponds to TRBD1 (5 bases). There are 11 residues in the CDR3. In germline, CDR1 is LNHDA, CDR2 SQIVND (reference sequence). With 8 bases removed from V and 4 bases from J, the gap between germline ends came to 9 bases. The CDR3 region has the DNA TGTGCCAGTGGGCAGGGATACGAGCAGTACTTC. Its translation is CASGQGYEQYF.

The chain carries TRBV6-1 and TRBJ2-7; no clear D. Trimming left V 4 bases short and J 2 bases short, with 9 bases between. The germline gives CDR1 MNHNS, CDR2 SASEGT. The CDR3 has 13 amino acids. CDR3 nucleotide sequence: TGTGCCAGCAGTGTTGGCGGAACCTACGAGCAGTACTTC. Amino acids: CASSVGGTYEQYF.